This TCR beta chain was captured in a study of blood T cell repertoires in COVID-19. Study information: Acute and convalescent COVID-19 specimens originated in the United States, Italy and Spain. In each case, the material was cDNA or gDNA derived from T cells, B-cell-depleted T cells, or PBMCs.

The V and J ends lost 3 bases and 7 bases respectively, with 15 bases between them. The CDR3 length is 14 residues. Germline CDR1 and CDR2: LNHDA and SQIVND (reference sequence). Original handling: Quantification of nucleated cells was approximated via reference gene primer amplification. Some clones are missing from TCRdb's copy, which holds only in-frame ones; the method was immunoSEQ multiplex PCR. V and J calls and clone size are as listed in that table; D and trimming were resolved from the DNA. The profile covers 200,000 to 250,000 clones, with roughly 84% appearing a single time and approximately 4% taken by the ten largest.

The J gene is TRBJ1-1, the V gene TRBV19; weak D call: TRBD1 (6 bases). The receptor was isolated from a middle-aged woman with active or convalescent COVID-19. Sample: peripheral blood. Here the CDR3 DNA reads TGTGCCAGTAGTATCCCGGGTTTGACAGGTGAAGCTTTCTTT. Amino acid sequence: CASSIPGLTGEAFF.